Following are 23 T cell receptor beta chains from one sample sequenced in a study of blood T cell repertoires in COVID-19. Using immunoSEQ multiplex PCR, the repertoire was profiled, and TCRdb retains in-frame clones only, with some absent. The sample shows about 270,000 clones, nearly 85% of them seen only once. Input material: peripheral blood. The receptors were sampled from a human donor in a cohort sampled during active COVID-19.

There are many counts of this clone. The genes are TRBV6-5 and TRBJ1-5; 8 bases are shared with TRBD1. Germline V gene lookup returns CDR1 MNHEY and CDR2 SVGAGI. This CDR3 has 15 amino acids. After removal of 5 bases from V and 2 bases from J, the junction contained 5 bases not matched to a gene. CDR3 sequence: CASSPDRGRNQPQHF. The DNA for the CDR3 is TGTGCCAGCAGTCCAGACAGGGGACGCAATCAGCCCCAGCATTTT.

V and J are TRBV4-3 and TRBJ2-3; 8 positions agree with TRBD2. Losses at the gene ends were 3 bases for V and 4 bases for J; bases not matched to a gene: 6. This CDR3 is 15 amino acids long. CDR1 is LGHNA and CDR2 is YSLEER in the germline V gene. CDR3 protein: CASSHLSGGPDTQYF. The CDR3, as DNA: TGCGCCAGCAGCCACCTCAGCGGGGGTCCAGATACGCAGTATTTT.

The chain links TRBV3-1 (or the pseudogene TRBV3-2) to TRBJ2-7; 8 bases fit TRBD2. This CDR3 contains 15 residues. Unmatched junction bases numbered 8, after V lost 7 bases and J lost 0 bases. Per the germline V gene, CDR1 is LGHDT and CDR2 is YNNKEL (reference sequence). CDR3 in amino acids: CASTGGASGSYEQYF. The CDR3 DNA reads TGTGCCAGCACCGGGGGGGCTTCTGGCTCCTACGAGCAGTACTTC.

This clone has more than one count but fewer than ten. J is TRBJ2-3 and V is TRBV7-9, with 9 nucleotides matching TRBD1. CDR3 length: 18 amino acids. V lost 4 bases to trimming and J lost 0 bases; unmatched junction nucleotides: 11. The germline V gene encodes CDR1 SEHNR and CDR2 FQNEAQ (reference sequence). In nucleotides, the CDR3 is TGTGCCAGCAGCTCGTCCCTCATACAGGGGGCGAGCACAGATACGCAGTATTTT. This encodes CASSSSLIQGASTDTQYF.

The genes are TRBV5-4 and TRBJ1-1; D is perhaps TRBD1 (5 bases). Trimming took off 4 bases at V and 0 bases at J, with 19 bases between the two ends. The CDR3 has 17 amino acids. The germline V gene has CDR1 SGHNT and CDR2 YYREEE (reference sequence). CDR3 in DNA: TGTGCCAGCAGCGCCGGGACGGCGGGAATCATGAACACTGAAGCTTTCTTT. Protein sequence: CASSAGTAGIMNTEAFF.

The V gene is TRBV11-2, the J gene TRBJ2-5; TRBD1 aligns across 7 bases. Germline lookup yields CDR1 SGHAT and CDR2 FQNNGV. V lost 7 bases, J lost 5 bases, and 19 bases stayed unmatched. This CDR3 comprises 17 residues. This CDR3 reads CASTTGQLNKWRETQYF. In DNA form, the CDR3 reads TGTGCCAGCACGACGGGACAGTTAAACAAGTGGCGGGAGACCCAGTACTTC.

There are a few counts of this clone. The V and J genes are TRBV5-3 and TRBJ2-3; 7 bases match TRBD1. TRBV5-3 is flagged as an ORF with uncertain function. The CDR3 runs 17 residues. The trim removed 4 bases at V and 0 bases at J, leaving 11 bases unmatched. The CDR3 is CARSLNPGQTSTDTQYF. CDR3 in DNA: TGTGCCAGAAGCCTTAACCCGGGACAGACTAGCACAGATACGCAGTATTTT.

V is TRBV6-4 and J is TRBJ1-2; tentatively, D is TRBD1 (6 bases). Trimming took 3 bases from V and 4 from J, leaving 9 bases between them. The germline V gene encodes CDR1 MRHNA and CDR2 SNTAGT. CDR3 length: 13 amino acids. The CDR3 loop is CASSEIQGYGYTF. The CDR3 DNA follows: TGTGCCAGCAGTGAGATACAGGGCTATGGCTACACCTTC.

CDR3: CASSWDRNYNSPLHF. DNA for the CDR3: TGTGCCAGCAGTTGGGACAGAAACTATAATTCACCCCTCCACTTT. This chain uses TRBV6-2 or TRBV6-3 with TRBJ1-6, with 7 bases matching TRBD1. Germline V gene data show CDR1 as MNHEY and CDR2 as SVGEGT. The J segment lost 3 bases and the V segment lost 4 bases, leaving 3 bases of the junction unmatched. The CDR3 is 15 residues long.

DNA for the CDR3: TGTGCCAGTAGTTCGCGAGGGGGCATGAACACTGAAGCTTTCTTT. This gives the protein CASSSRGGMNTEAFF. V and J are TRBV19 and TRBJ1-1; 7 bases are shared with TRBD1. CDR3 length: 15 amino acids. After removal of 5 bases from V and 0 bases from J, the junction contained 6 bases not matched to a gene. Germline V lookup: CDR1 LNHDA, CDR2 SQIVND (reference sequence).

J is TRBJ2-1 and V is TRBV19; 8 bases are a match to TRBD1. Trimming took 4 bases from V and 8 from J; bases not matched to a gene: 10. The CDR3 loop spans 15 amino acids. CDR1 is LNHDA, CDR2 SQIVND, per germline (reference sequence). CDR3 loop: CASSTPGQGAYEQFF. The CDR3 DNA is TGTGCCAGTAGTACCCCGGGGCAGGGGGCATATGAGCAGTTCTTC. The whole variable domain, filled in from reference TRBV19 and TRBJ2-1, reads DGGITQSPKYLFRKEGQNVTLSCEQNLNHDAMYWYRQDPGQGLRLIYYSQIVNDFQKGDIAEGYSVSREKKESFPLTVTSAQKNPTAFYLCASSTPGQGAYEQFFGPGTRLTVL.

The chain is built from TRBV6-2 or TRBV6-3 and TRBJ1-2, with 8 bases fitting TRBD1. The CDR3 runs 13 residues. Trimming took 5 bases from V and 7 from J; bases not matched to a gene: 6. The germline CDR1 and CDR2 sequences are MNHEY and SVGEGT. CDR3 residues: CASSQGARGGYTF. CDR3 nucleotides: TGTGCCAGCAGTCAGGGGGCCCGTGGTGGCTACACCTTC.

The rearrangement links TRBV5-4 to TRBJ2-3; 14 nucleotides match TRBD2. There are 18 residues in the CDR3. Germline V gene data show CDR1 as SGHNT and CDR2 as YYREEE (reference sequence). J gave up 4 bases and V 3 bases, and 10 bases lay outside the gene matches. As DNA, the CDR3 is TGTGCCAGCAGCTCGAGGGCGCGACTAGCGGGGGGGCCAGATACGCAGTATTTT. Amino acid sequence: CASSSRARLAGGPDTQYF.

The V gene is TRBV6-2 or TRBV6-3, the J gene TRBJ1-1; D unclear. The CDR3 contains 13 residues. Germline loops: CDR1 MNHEY, CDR2 SVGEGT. V lost 0 bases and J 7 bases, leaving 9 bases between the germline ends. CDR3 amino acids: CASSYSKRIEAFF. The CDR3 DNA reads TGTGCCAGCAGTTACTCGAAGAGAATTGAAGCTTTCTTT.

This chain uses TRBV5-1 with TRBJ2-3, with 14 bases aligning to TRBD2. Germline CDR1 reads SGHRS; CDR2 reads YFSETQ. The CDR3 has 16 residues. J was trimmed by 2 bases and V by 4 bases; bases with no gene match: 3. In nucleotides, the CDR3 is TGCGCCAGCAGCCCGGGACTAGCGGGGGACACAGATACGCAGTATTTT. It codes for CASSPGLAGDTDTQYF.

This chain uses TRBV2 with TRBJ1-2; TRBD1 matches at 12 bases. CDR3 length: 17 amino acids. V shed 7 bases, J shed 4 bases, and the junction held 13 bases outside the gene matches. Germline V CDR1 and CDR2: SNHLY, FYNNEI. The CDR3 protein is CASTDRDRGRRGYGYTF. Written as DNA, the CDR3 is TGTGCCAGCACCGACCGGGACAGGGGGCGCCGTGGCTATGGCTACACCTTC.

This chain uses TRBV2 with TRBJ2-5; 8 nucleotides agree with TRBD2. CDR1 is SNHLY and CDR2 is FYNNEI in the germline V gene. The V segment lost 7 bases and the J segment 4 bases; nucleotides outside the gene matches: 8. The CDR3 covers 14 residues. CDR3: CASTQWRGVETQYF. The CDR3 nucleotides read TGTGCCAGCACGCAGTGGCGGGGGGTAGAGACCCAGTACTTC.

This chain links TRBV2 with TRBJ1-6; 7 bases line up with TRBD1. This CDR3 is built from 16 residues. After removal of 6 bases from V and 7 bases from J, the junction contained 12 bases not matched to a gene. Germline loops: CDR1 SNHLY, CDR2 FYNNEI. CDR3 in amino acids: CASRAGTEQYNSPLHF. Here the CDR3 DNA reads TGTGCCAGCAGAGCCGGGACAGAGCAGTACAATTCACCCCTCCACTTT.

The table lists this clone with many counts. V usage is TRBV5-1 and J usage is TRBJ1-6; tentatively, D is TRBD1 (6 bases). Deletions cut 4 bases from V and 7 bases from J, with 18 bases between. The CDR3 contains 16 residues. The germline gives CDR1 SGHRS, CDR2 YFSETQ. CDR3 bases: TGCGCCAGCAGCCCGGGACACTCACTTAGGAATTCACCCCTCCACTTT. This encodes CASSPGHSLRNSPLHF.

The chain joins TRBV29-1 to TRBJ1-2; 9 bases are shared with TRBD1. V lost 7 bases and J lost 13; bases outside the gene matches: 10. Germline loops: CDR1 SQVTM, CDR2 ANQGSEA. CDR3 size: 11 residues. As DNA, the CDR3 is TGCAGCGCTCTGACGGGACAGGGACCCACCTTC. This encodes CSALTGQGPTF.

This chain links TRBV4-1 with TRBJ2-7, with a possible D match to TRBD1 (5 bases). The CDR3 is 15 amino acids. CDR1 MGHRA and CDR2 YSYEKL come from the germline V gene. The germline V and J ends were trimmed by 0 bases and 5 bases, with 14 bases remaining between them. CDR3 nucleotide sequence: TGCGCCAGCAGCCAAGATCCCCAGGGTTCGGACGAGCAGTACTTC. It specifies CASSQDPQGSDEQYF.

V gene TRBV10-3 combines with J gene TRBJ2-5; 8 bases match TRBD2. This CDR3 contains 15 residues. Looked up from germline, CDR1 is ENHRY and CDR2 is SYGVKD. Unmatched junction bases numbered 6, after V lost 4 bases and J lost 2 bases. DNA of the CDR3: TGTGCCATCAGTGGTCGTAGCGGGGTTCAAGAGACCCAGTACTTC. The encoded protein is CAISGRSGVQETQYF.

In its sample, this clone was seen once. The chain is built from TRBV7-2 and TRBJ2-5, with D tentatively TRBD2 (6 bases). This CDR3 is 15 amino acids long. With 3 bases removed from V and 2 bases from J, the gap between germline ends came to 13 bases. Per the germline V gene, CDR1 is SGHTA and CDR2 is FQGNSA. This CDR3 is CASSFDRGLQETQYF. In DNA form, the CDR3 reads TGTGCCAGCAGCTTCGACAGAGGACTACAAGAGACCCAGTACTTC.